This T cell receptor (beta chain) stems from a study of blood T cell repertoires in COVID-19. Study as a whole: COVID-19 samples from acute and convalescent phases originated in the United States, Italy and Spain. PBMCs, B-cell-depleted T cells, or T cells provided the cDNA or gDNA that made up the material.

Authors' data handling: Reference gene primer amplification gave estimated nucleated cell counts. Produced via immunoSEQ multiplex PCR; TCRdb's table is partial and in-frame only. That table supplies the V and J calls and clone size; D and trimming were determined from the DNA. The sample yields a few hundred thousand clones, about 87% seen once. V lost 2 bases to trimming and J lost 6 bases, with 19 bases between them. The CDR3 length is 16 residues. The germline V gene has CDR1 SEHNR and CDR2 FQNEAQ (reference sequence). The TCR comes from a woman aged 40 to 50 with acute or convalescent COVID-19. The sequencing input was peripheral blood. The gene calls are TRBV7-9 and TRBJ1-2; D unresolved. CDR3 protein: CASSLTQAINFHGYTF. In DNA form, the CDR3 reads TGTGCCAGCAGCTTAACTCAGGCGATTAATTTCCATGGCTACACCTTC.